This entry describes one T cell receptor (beta chain). The antigen remains undetermined. This entry comes from a study of cytomegalovirus exposure and HLA in healthy donors. Study-wide results and limits: Being productive about 87% or about 30% of the time was typical of most TCR beta V segments in an earlier analysis. Only CMV serostatus was available as immune exposure information. DRB1 had the most TCR associations and HLA-C the fewest, a later analysis found, with rates varying by HLA locus. Confirmation was obtained in vitro that a few CMV-associated chains are specific for CMV antigens.

Both 60 Vbeta primers and 13 Jbeta primers went into the PCR. The repertoire was sequenced with immunoSEQ multiplex PCR; TCRdb's copy has only in-frame clones and lacks some. This table has about 140,000 clones, 76% appearing once. V was pared by 6 bases and J by 2 bases, with 7 bases of the junction left unmatched. CDR1 and CDR2 from the germline V gene are MNHEY and SVGAGI. The CDR3 is 15 amino acids. The TCR originated in a man aged 35 to 55 in good health and CMV-seronegative. The material sequenced was PBMCs. The chain is built from TRBV6-5 and TRBJ1-5; 7 positions match TRBD1. In DNA form, the CDR3 reads TGTGCCAGCAGCCGGCAGGGGGAGGGCAATCAGCCCCAGCATTTT. Translation: CASSRQGEGNQPQHF.